Described below is a single TCR beta chain sequence and its context. The data originate from a study of T cells in tuberculosis. Produced via immunoSEQ multiplex PCR; TCRdb's table is partial and in-frame only. The sample yields roughly 61,000 clones, around 90% seen once. Germline-derived CDR1 and CDR2 are SGHRS and YFSETQ. The CDR3 consists of 13 residues. V lost 5 bases and J 6 bases, leaving 11 bases between the germline ends. After thawing and overnight rest, PBMC were stained with GMM-loaded CD1B tetramer, viability dye and anti-CD3 for sorting. C32 glucose monomycolate from Rhodococcus equi was loaded onto the CD1B tetramers. From each donor, about 92,000 tetramer-negative cells were sorted. Whole-study findings and limits: The stringent gate may have excluded weak CD1B-GMM tetramer binders.

The material sequenced was CD1b-GMM tetramer-negative cells sorted from PBMCs. This receptor was identified in an adult woman with latent tuberculosis. V and J are TRBV5-1 and TRBJ2-2; possibly TRBD1 for D (5 bases). The CDR3 DNA is TGCGCCAGCAGGACAGACCCCTCCGGGGAGCTGTTTTTT. Protein sequence: CASRTDPSGELFF.